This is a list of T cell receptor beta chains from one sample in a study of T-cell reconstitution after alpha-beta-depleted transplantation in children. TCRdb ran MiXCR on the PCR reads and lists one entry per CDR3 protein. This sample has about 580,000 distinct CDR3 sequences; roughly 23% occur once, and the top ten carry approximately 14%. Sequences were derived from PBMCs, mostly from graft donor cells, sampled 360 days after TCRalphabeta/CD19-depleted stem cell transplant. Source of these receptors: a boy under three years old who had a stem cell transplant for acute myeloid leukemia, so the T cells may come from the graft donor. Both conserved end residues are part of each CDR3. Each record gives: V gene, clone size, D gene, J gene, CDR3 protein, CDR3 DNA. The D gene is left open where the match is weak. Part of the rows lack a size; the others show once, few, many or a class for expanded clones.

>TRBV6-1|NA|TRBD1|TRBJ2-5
CASSKGQVRETQYF
TGTGCCAGCAGTAAGGGACAGGTCCGTGAGACCCAGTACTTC
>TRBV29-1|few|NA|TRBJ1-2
CSVEHGNGYTF
TGCAGCGTTGAGCATGGAAATGGCTACACCTTC
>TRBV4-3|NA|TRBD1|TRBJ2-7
CASSQDGQGTYEQYF
TGCGCCAGCAGCCAGGACGGACAGGGGACCTACGAGCAGTACTTC
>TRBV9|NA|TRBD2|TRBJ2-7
CASSVGGGDEQYF
TGTGCCAGCAGCGTAGGGGGAGGGGACGAGCAGTACTTC
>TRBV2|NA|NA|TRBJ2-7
CASSKQGINPITAYEQYF
TGTGCCAGCAGTAAACAGGGTATCAATCCGATCACTGCCTACGAGCAGTACTTC
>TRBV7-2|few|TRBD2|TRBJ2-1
CASSGLAGGNNEQFF
TGTGCCAGCAGCGGGCTAGCGGGGGGGAACAATGAGCAGTTCTTC
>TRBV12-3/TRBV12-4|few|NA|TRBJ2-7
CASSPGQQGAFEQYF
TGTGCCAGCAGTCCAGGGCAACAGGGTGCGTTCGAGCAGTACTTC
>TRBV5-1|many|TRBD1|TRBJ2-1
CASSLAETGAYNEQFF
TGCGCCAGCAGCTTGGCCGAGACAGGGGCCTACAATGAGCAGTTCTTC
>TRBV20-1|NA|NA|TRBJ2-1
CSARDLGTLSYNEQFF
TGCAGTGCTAGAGATCTTGGGACTCTCTCCTACAATGAGCAGTTCTTC
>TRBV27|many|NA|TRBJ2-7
CASSLMGHEQYF
TGTGCCAGCAGTTTGATGGGCCACGAGCAGTACTTC
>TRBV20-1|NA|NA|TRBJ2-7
CSARDLGTKDEQYF
TGCAGTGCTAGAGATCTAGGGACGAAGGACGAGCAGTACTTC
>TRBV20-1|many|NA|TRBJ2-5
CSARTMGETQYF
TGCAGTGCTAGAACCATGGGGGAGACCCAGTACTTC
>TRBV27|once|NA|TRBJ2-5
CASSSPERDQETQYF
TGTGCCAGCAGTTCCCCTGAGCGGGACCAAGAGACCCAGTACTTC
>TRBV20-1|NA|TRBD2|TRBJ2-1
CSARPGGFNEQFF
TGCAGTGCTAGGCCGGGGGGGTTCAATGAGCAGTTCTTC
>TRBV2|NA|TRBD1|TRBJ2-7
CASRRATGGYEQYF
TGTGCCAGCAGGAGAGCGACAGGGGGCTACGAGCAGTACTTC